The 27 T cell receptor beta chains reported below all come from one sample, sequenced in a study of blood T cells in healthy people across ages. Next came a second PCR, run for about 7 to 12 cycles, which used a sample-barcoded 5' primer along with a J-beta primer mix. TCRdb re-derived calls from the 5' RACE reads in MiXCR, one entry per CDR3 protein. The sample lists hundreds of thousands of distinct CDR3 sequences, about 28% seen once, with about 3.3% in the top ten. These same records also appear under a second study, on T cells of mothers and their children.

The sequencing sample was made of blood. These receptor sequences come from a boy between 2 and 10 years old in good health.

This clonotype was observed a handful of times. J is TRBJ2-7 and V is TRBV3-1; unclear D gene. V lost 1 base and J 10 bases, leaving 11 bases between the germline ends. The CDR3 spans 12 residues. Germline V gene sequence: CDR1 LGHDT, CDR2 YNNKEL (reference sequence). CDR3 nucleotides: TGTGCCAGCAGCCAAGGGCAGCCACACCAGTACTTC. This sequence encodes CASSQGQPHQYF.

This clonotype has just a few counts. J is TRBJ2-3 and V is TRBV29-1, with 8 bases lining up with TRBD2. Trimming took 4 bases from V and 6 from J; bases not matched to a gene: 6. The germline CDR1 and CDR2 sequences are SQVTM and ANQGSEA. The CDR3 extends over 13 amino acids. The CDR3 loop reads CSVAREVTDTQYF. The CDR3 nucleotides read TGCAGCGTTGCGCGGGAGGTGACGGATACGCAGTATTTT.

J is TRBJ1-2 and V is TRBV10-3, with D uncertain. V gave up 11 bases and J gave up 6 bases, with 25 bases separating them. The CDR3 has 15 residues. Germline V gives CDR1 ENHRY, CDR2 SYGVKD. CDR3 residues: CASASTAGTTHGYTF. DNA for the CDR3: TGTGCCTCAGCAAGTACTGCCGGCACTACCCATGGCTACACCTTC.

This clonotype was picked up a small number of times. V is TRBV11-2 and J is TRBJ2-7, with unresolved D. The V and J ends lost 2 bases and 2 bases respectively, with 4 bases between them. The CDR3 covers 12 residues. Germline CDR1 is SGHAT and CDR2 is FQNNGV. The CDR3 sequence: CASSLIPYEQYF. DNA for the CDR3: TGTGCCAGCAGCTTAATCCCCTACGAGCAGTACTTC.

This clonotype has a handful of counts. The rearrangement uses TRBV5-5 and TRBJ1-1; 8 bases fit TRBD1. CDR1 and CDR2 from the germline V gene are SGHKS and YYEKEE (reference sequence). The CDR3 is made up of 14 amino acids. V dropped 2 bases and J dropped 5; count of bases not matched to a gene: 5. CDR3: CASSFGQGWTEAFF. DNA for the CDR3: TGTGCCAGCAGCTTCGGACAGGGATGGACTGAAGCTTTCTTT.

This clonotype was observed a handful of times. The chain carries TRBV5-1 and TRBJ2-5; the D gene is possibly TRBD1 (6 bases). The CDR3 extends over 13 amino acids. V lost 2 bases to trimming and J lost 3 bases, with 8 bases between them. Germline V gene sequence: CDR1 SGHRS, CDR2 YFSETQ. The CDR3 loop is CASSFRQEETQYF. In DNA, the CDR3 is TGCGCCAGCAGCTTCCGACAGGAAGAGACCCAGTACTTC.

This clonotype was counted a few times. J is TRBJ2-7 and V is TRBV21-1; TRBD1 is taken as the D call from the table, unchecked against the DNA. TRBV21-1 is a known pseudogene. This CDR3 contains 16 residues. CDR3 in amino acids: CASSKAPQRGSYEQYF. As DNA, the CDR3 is TGTGCCAGCAGCAAAGCCCCCCAGCGGGGCTCCTACGAGCAGTACTTC.

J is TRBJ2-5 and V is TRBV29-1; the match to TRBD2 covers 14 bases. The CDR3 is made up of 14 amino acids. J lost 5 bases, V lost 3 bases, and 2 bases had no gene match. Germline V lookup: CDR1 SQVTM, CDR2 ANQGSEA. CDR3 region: CSVDRTSGGETQYF. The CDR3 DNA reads TGCAGCGTTGACCGGACTAGCGGGGGGGAGACCCAGTACTTC.

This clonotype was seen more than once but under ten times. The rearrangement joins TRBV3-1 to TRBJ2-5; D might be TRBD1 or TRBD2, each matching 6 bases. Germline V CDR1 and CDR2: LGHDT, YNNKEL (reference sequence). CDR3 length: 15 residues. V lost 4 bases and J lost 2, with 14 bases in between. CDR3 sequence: CASSPSVDRQETQYF. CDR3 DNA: TGTGCCAGCAGCCCTAGCGTGGACAGACAAGAGACCCAGTACTTC.

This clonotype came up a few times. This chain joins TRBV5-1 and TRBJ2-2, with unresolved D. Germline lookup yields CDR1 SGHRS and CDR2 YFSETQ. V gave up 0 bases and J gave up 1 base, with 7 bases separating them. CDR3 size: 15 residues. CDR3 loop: CASSLEPVNTGELFF. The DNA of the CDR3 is TGCGCCAGCAGCTTGGAACCCGTGAACACCGGGGAGCTGTTTTTT.

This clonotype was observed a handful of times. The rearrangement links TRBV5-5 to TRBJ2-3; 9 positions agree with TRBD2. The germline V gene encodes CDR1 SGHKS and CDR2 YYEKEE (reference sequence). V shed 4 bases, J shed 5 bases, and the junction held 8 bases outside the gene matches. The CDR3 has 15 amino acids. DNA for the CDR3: TGTGCCAGCAGCCTCGGGGTAGCGGGGGTAGATACGCAGTATTTT. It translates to CASSLGVAGVDTQYF.

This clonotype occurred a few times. The CDR3 loop reads CASSSRLNSGANVLTF. The CDR3 DNA reads as TGTGCCAGCAGTTCCCGGCTAAACTCTGGGGCCAACGTCCTGACTTTC. The chain links TRBV12-3 or TRBV12-4 to TRBJ2-6; D is unclear. CDR3 size: 16 residues. With 4 bases removed from V and 0 bases from J, the gap between germline ends came to 10 bases.

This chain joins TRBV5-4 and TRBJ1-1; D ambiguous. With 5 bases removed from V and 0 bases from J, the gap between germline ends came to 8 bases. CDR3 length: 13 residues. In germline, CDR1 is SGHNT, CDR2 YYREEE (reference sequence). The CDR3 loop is CASRASLNTEAFF. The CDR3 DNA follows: TGTGCCAGCAGGGCCAGCTTGAACACTGAAGCTTTCTTT.

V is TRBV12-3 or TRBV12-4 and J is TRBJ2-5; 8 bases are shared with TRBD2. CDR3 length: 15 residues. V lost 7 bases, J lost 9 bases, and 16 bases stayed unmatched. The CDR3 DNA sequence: TGTGCCAGCACAAACCGGGGACTAGGTAAAGGTTCCCAGTACTTC. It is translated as CASTNRGLGKGSQYF.

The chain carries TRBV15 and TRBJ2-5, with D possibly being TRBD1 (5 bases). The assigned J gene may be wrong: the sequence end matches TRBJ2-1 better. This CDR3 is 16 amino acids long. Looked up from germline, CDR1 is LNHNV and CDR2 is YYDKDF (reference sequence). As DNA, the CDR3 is TGTGCCACCAGCAGAGACCGGACAAGGGTTAACAATGAGCAGTTCTTC. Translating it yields CATSRDRTRVNNEQFF.

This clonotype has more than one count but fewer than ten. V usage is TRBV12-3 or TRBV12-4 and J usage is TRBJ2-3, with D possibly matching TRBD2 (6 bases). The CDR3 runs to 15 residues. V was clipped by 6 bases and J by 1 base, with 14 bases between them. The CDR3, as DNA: TGTGCCAGCAGCCTCGGGAGCGAGCGCACAGATACGCAGTATTTT. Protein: CASSLGSERTDTQYF.

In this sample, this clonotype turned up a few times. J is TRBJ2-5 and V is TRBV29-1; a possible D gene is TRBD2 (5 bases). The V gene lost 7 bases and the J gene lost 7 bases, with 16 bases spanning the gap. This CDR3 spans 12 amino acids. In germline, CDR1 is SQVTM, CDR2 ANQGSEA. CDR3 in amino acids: CSASVREGTQYF. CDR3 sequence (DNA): TGCAGCGCCTCGGTTCGAGAGGGGACCCAGTACTTC.

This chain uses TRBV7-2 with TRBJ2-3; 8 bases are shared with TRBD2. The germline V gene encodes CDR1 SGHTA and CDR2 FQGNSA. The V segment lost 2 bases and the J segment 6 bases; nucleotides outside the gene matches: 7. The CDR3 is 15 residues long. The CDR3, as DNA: TGTGCCAGCAGCTTACAAGCGGGAGAGTGGGATACGCAGTATTTT. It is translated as CASSLQAGEWDTQYF. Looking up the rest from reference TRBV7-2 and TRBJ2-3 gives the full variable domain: GAGVSQSPSNKVTEKGKDVELRCDPISGHTALYWYRQSLGQGLEFLIYFQGNSAPDKSGLPSDRFSAERTGGSVSTLTIQRTQQEDSAVYLCASSLQAGEWDTQYFGPGTRLTVL.

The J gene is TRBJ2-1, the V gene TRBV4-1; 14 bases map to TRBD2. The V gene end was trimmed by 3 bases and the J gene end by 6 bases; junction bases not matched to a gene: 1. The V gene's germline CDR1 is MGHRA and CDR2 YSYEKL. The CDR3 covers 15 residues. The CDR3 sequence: CASSQTSGRANEQFF. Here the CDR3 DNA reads TGCGCCAGCAGCCAGACTAGCGGGAGGGCCAATGAGCAGTTCTTC.

CDR3 amino acids: CASSLGPEGSGVIGETQYF. DNA for the CDR3: TGCGCCAGCAGCTTGGGTCCCGAGGGTAGCGGGGTTATCGGAGAGACCCAGTACTTC. The chain joins TRBV5-1 to TRBJ2-5; the match to TRBD2 covers 8 bases. Germline-derived CDR1 and CDR2 are SGHRS and YFSETQ. There are 19 residues in the CDR3. The ends lost 0 bases at V and 4 bases at J; junction bases unmatched: 17.

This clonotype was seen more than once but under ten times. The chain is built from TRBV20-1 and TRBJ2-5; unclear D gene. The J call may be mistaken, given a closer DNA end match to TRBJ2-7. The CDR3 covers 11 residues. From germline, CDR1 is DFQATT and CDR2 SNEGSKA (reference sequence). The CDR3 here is CSATSSYEQYF. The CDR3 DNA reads TGCAGTGCTACTAGCTCCTACGAGCAGTACTTC.

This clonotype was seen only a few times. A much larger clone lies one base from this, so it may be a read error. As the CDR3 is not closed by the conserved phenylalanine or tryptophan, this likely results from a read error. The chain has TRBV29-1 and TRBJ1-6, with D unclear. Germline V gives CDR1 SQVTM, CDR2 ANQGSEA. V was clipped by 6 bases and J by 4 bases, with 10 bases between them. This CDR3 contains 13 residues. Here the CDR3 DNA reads TGCAGCGTCCGGGTCGAATATAATTCACCCCTCCACTAT. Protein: CSVRVEYNSPLHY.

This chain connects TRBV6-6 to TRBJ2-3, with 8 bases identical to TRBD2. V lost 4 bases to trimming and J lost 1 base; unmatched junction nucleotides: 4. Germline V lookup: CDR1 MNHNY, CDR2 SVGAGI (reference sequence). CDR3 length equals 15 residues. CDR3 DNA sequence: TGTGCCAGCAGTTCCACTAGCGGACGCACAGATACGCAGTATTTT. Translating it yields CASSSTSGRTDTQYF.

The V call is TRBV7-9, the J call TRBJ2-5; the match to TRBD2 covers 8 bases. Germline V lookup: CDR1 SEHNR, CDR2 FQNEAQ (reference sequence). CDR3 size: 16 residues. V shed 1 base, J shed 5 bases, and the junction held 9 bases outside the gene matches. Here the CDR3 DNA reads TGTGCCAGCAGCTTAGTGGCAGCGGGAGTGGAGGAGACCCAGTACTTC. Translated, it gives CASSLVAAGVEETQYF.

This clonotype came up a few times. As DNA, the CDR3 is TGTGCCAGCGCGCGAGCGGGGGCCCTTCTAAATGAGCAGTTCTTC. Protein product: CASARAGALLNEQFF. The chain carries TRBV9 and TRBJ2-5, with 8 bases matching TRBD2. The J call may be faulty, since TRBJ2-1 better matches the DNA end. This CDR3 region has 15 residues. Germline CDR1 and CDR2: SGDLS and YYNGEE.

The CDR3 bases are TGTGCCAGCAGTTTTTCTGACACCGGGGAGCTGTTTTTT. Protein: CASSFSDTGELFF. J is TRBJ2-2 and V is TRBV6-5; D remains ambiguous. CDR3 size: 13 residues. V shed 4 bases and J shed 3 bases, with 6 bases lying between them. Germline V gene data show CDR1 as MNHEY and CDR2 as SVGAGI.

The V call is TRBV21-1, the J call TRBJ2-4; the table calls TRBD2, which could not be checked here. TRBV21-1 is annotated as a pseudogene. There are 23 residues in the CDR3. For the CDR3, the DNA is TGTGCCAGCAGCAAAGACCCAGACGTGGCGGGACTAGCGAGAAAACCAGCCAAAAACATTCAGTACTTC. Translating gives CASSKDPDVAGLARKPAKNIQYF.